Listed below are T cell receptor beta chains from one sample, sequenced in a study of T cells after yellow fever vaccination. TCRdb re-called the 5' RACE reads with MiXCR, one entry per CDR3 protein. The data show 450,000 to 650,000 distinct CDR3 sequences, with approximately 12% seen just once and 11% to 15% held by the top ten. The sample was PBMCs, taken on the day of the yellow fever booster vaccination. These receptors all stem from a man in his thirties or forties who received the YFV17D yellow fever vaccine. The CDR3 runs from the conserved cysteine through the conserved F or W. D genes are given only for firm matches. Size tells how often a clone was seen (once, few, many) or the class of an expanded clone, and some rows leave it out.

CDR3aa,CDR3nt,abundance,d_gene,v_gene,j_gene
CASSKHQGARVNIQYF,TGTGCCAGCAGCAAACACCAGGGGGCGCGGGTAAACATTCAGTACTTC,NA,TRBD1,TRBV5-8,TRBJ2-4
CASSLKNQETQYF,TGTGCCAGCAGCCTCAAAAACCAAGAGACCCAGTACTTC,NA,NA,TRBV7-2,TRBJ2-5
CASSPGLAGVDTQYF,TGTGCCAGCAGTCCAGGGCTAGCGGGAGTGGATACGCAGTATTTT,many,TRBD2,TRBV7-3,TRBJ2-3
CASSLGQYSNQPQHF,TGCGCCAGCAGCTTGGGACAGTATAGCAATCAGCCCCAGCATTTT,many,NA,TRBV5-1,TRBJ1-5
CASSSPRDYQETQYF,TGTGCCAGCAGCTCGCCCCGGGACTACCAAGAGACCCAGTACTTC,NA,NA,TRBV7-9,TRBJ2-5
CASSRGVSQETQYF,TGTGCCAGCAGCCGAGGGGTATCCCAAGAGACCCAGTACTTC,few,NA,TRBV5-4,TRBJ2-5
CASDATYQETQYF,TGTGCCAGCGATGCGACATACCAAGAGACCCAGTACTTC,NA,NA,TRBV6-1,TRBJ2-5
CASSQDEGTETQYF,TGCGCCAGCAGCCAAGACGAGGGAACGGAGACCCAGTACTTC,NA,NA,TRBV4-1,TRBJ2-5
CAISELAGGKFF,TGTGCCATCAGTGAACTAGCGGGAGGAAAGTTCTTC,NA,TRBD2,TRBV10-3,TRBJ2-1
CASSRDQNLREQYF,TGTGCCAGCAGCCGGGACCAAAATTTAAGGGAGCAGTACTTC,few,NA,TRBV28,TRBJ2-7
CASTPQYNEQFF,TGTGCCAGCACCCCACAGTACAATGAGCAGTTCTTC,few,NA,TRBV28,TRBJ2-1
CSARDHRGSSEQFF,TGCAGTGCTAGAGACCACAGGGGTTCTAGTGAGCAGTTCTTC,NA,TRBD1,TRBV20-1,TRBJ2-1
CASSLAGIASATQYF,TGTGCCAGCAGCTTGGCCGGTATAGCCTCAGCGACCCAGTACTTC,NA,NA,TRBV5-4,TRBJ2-5
CASSLSGGGTEAFF,TGCGCCAGCAGCCTTTCGGGCGGGGGCACTGAAGCTTTCTTT,NA,NA,TRBV4-1,TRBJ1-1
CASSRLGDGKNFQYF,TGCGCCAGCAGCAGACTGGGGGACGGTAAAAACTTTCAGTACTTC,NA,NA,TRBV4-3,TRBJ2-4
CASSFREGNTEAFF,TGTGCCAGCAGTTTTCGCGAAGGGAACACTGAAGCTTTCTTT,NA,NA,TRBV12-3/TRBV12-4,TRBJ1-1
CASSLLPTREETQYF,TGTGCCAGCAGCTTGTTACCGACGAGGGAAGAGACCCAGTACTTC,NA,NA,TRBV5-4,TRBJ2-5
CASAETGGFSEAFF,TGTGCTAGTGCCGAGACAGGGGGCTTTTCTGAAGCTTTCTTT,few,TRBD1,TRBV12-5,TRBJ1-1
CASSVAGKYEKLFF,TGTGCCAGCAGTGTCGCAGGGAAATATGAAAAACTGTTTTTT,few,NA,TRBV2,TRBJ1-4
CASSSSVSPLGSSYEQYF,TGTGCCAGCAGCAGTAGCGTCTCCCCGCTGGGGTCAAGTTACGAGCAGTACTTC,NA,NA,TRBV6-2/TRBV6-3,TRBJ2-7
CASSRGAPPDTQYF,TGTGCCAGCAGTAGGGGAGCCCCCCCCGATACGCAGTATTTT,NA,NA,TRBV7-2,TRBJ2-3
CASSPDYLSTDTQYF,TGTGCCAGCAGCCCCGATTATTTGAGCACAGATACGCAGTATTTT,NA,NA,TRBV7-9,TRBJ2-3
CASSDGTSGWRSRAGELFF,TGTGCCAGCAGTGACGGGACTAGCGGGTGGCGGTCGAGAGCCGGGGAGCTGTTTTTT,few,TRBD2,TRBV6-2/TRBV6-3,TRBJ2-2
CAYASEGVYNEQFF,TGTGCTTACGCTAGCGAGGGGGTCTACAATGAGCAGTTCTTC,NA,NA,TRBV5-4,TRBJ2-1
CASSDPFQLVDRSGANVLTF,TGTGCCAGCAGCGATCCTTTTCAACTTGTGGATAGGTCTGGGGCCAACGTCCTGACTTTC,many,NA,TRBV14,TRBJ2-6
CASSLRLGSLSPEGPELTDTQYF,TGTGCCAGCAGCTTACGTTTAGGGAGCCTCAGCCCCGAAGGACCAGAGCTCACAGATACGCAGTATTTT,NA,NA,TRBV7-3,TRBJ2-3
CSVEGEQDRDSWETQYF,TGCAGCGTTGAAGGCGAACAGGACAGGGACAGTTGGGAGACCCAGTACTTC,NA,TRBD1,TRBV29-1,TRBJ2-5
CASSEWAPTWSPRYQETQYF,TGTGCCAGCAGTGAGTGGGCGCCGACTTGGTCCCCAAGGTACCAAGAGACCCAGTACTTC,once,NA,TRBV2,TRBJ2-5
CAWSRTHEQYF,TGTGCCTGGAGTAGGACGCACGAGCAGTACTTC,NA,NA,TRBV30,TRBJ2-7
CASSLRQGSGELFF,TGTGCCAGCAGTTTACGCCAGGGCAGCGGGGAGCTGTTTTTT,NA,NA,TRBV7-7,TRBJ2-2
CASSYAGGRDNEQFF,TGTGCCAGCAGTTACGCGGGAGGTAGGGACAATGAGCAGTTCTTC,NA,TRBD2,TRBV6-2/TRBV6-3,TRBJ2-1
CASSLAVTSRVNTEAFF,TGTGCCAGCAGCTTAGCGGTCACCAGCCGAGTGAACACTGAAGCTTTCTTT,few,NA,TRBV7-8,TRBJ1-1
CASSRTGPQTEAFF,TGTGCCAGCAGTAGGACAGGTCCCCAGACTGAAGCTTTCTTT,few,TRBD1,TRBV6-1,TRBJ1-1
CASSSGGIGTLFF,TGTGCCAGCAGTTCGGGGGGGATTGGAACTTTGTTCTTC,many,TRBD2,TRBV28,TRBJ2-1
CATSDHPPRNNEQFF,TGTGCCACCAGTGATCACCCGCCAAGAAACAATGAGCAGTTCTTC,NA,NA,TRBV24-1,TRBJ2-1